Listed below are T cell receptor beta chains from one sample, sequenced in a study of vaccination effects on CD4 cells after COVID-19. Their antigens are not known. Libraries were prepared by immunoSEQ multiplex PCR; TCRdb keeps only in-frame clonotypes and omits some of them. The sample shows tens of thousands of clones, about 70% of them seen only once. This specimen was CD4+ T cells from PBMCs cultured without peptide, taken before COVID-19 vaccination. These receptors all stem from a human donor who received a COVID-19 vaccine. The conserved cysteine and the conserved F or W are not part of the CDR3 here.

CDR3 protein,J gene,CDR3 length,V gene
ASSLESGYTGNTIY,TRBJ1-3,14,TRBV11-2
ASEPTGFYNSPLH,TRBJ1-6,13,TRBV25-1
ASSEVLGRNQPQH,TRBJ1-5,13,TRBV6-1
ASSSGTGSNTEAF,TRBJ1-1,13,TRBV5-1
ASSLAAVYNEQF,TRBJ2-1,12,TRBV5-1
ASSYSITNTEAF,TRBJ1-1,12,TRBV6-5
ASSPGGAGGTEAF,TRBJ1-1,13,TRBV7-3
AWIYHGRSTEAF,TRBJ1-1,12,TRBV30
ATDPRTGNYGYT,TRBJ1-2,12,TRBV10-3
ASSLVGHTEAF,TRBJ1-1,11,TRBV5-6
ASRVDTGELF,TRBJ2-2,10,TRBV19
ASSPRDIYTGELF,TRBJ2-2,13,TRBV14
SGGRNTEAF,TRBJ1-1,9,TRBV29-1
AISGTGTGELF,TRBJ2-2,11,TRBV10-3
ASSYNSPLH,TRBJ1-6,9,TRBV6-2/TRBV6-3
ASSQVGMFYEQY,TRBJ2-7,12,TRBV4-2
ASRRAGTANTGELF,TRBJ2-2,14,TRBV19
ASSQSGTVNSPLH,TRBJ1-6,13,TRBV3-1/TRBV3-2
AWSRTGYYGYT,TRBJ1-2,11,TRBV30
ASSHTPNEQF,TRBJ2-1,10,TRBV28
ASSGIDRHSYEQY,TRBJ2-7,13,TRBV9
ASMLETNEKLF,TRBJ1-4,11,TRBV6-6
ASSLLVGQANTGELF,TRBJ2-2,15,TRBV11-2
AWTGPGADTQY,TRBJ2-3,11,TRBV30
ASSTTSSYNSPLH,TRBJ1-6,13,TRBV19
ASSQAGGRNQPQH,TRBJ1-5,13,TRBV4-1
ASSTSAGVREKLF,TRBJ1-4,13,TRBV5-1
ASSPLAGETQY,TRBJ2-5,11,TRBV18
ASSIGTGQGTQY,TRBJ2-3,12,TRBV6-5
ASSLGDVFNEQF,TRBJ2-1,12,TRBV7-9
ASSRQSYGYT,TRBJ1-2,10,TRBV6-5
ASSPGTGLGNQPQH,TRBJ1-5,14,TRBV7-9
ASSPPGRRTGELF,TRBJ2-2,13,TRBV4-1
ASRPVLDSGNTIY,TRBJ1-3,13,TRBV4-1
ASSQGGQGHQPQH,TRBJ1-5,13,TRBV3-1/TRBV3-2
ASSWTGARQEQF,TRBJ2-1,12,TRBV6-5
ASSRQGWSYEQY,TRBJ2-7,12,TRBV11-2
ASSPSPGLAGGLPYEQY,TRBJ2-7,17,TRBV7-9
ASSSGQYNQPQH,TRBJ1-5,12,TRBV6-6
ASSLRQYYGYT,TRBJ1-2,11,TRBV7-9
ASSVAWVNSPLH,TRBJ1-6,12,TRBV9
ASSSEYEQY,TRBJ2-7,9,TRBV6-5